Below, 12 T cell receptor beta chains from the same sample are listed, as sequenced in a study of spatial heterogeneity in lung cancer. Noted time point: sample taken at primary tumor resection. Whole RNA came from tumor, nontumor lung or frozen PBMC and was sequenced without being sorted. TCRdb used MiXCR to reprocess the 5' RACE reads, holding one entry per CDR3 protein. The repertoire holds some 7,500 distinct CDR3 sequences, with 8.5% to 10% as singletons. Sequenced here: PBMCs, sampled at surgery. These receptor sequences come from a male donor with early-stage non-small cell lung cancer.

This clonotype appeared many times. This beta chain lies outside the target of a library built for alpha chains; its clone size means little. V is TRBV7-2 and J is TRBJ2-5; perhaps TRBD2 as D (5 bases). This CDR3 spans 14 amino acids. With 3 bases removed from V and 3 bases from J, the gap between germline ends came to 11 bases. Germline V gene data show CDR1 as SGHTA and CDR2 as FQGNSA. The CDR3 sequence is CASSFWAGKETQYF. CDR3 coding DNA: TGTGCCAGCAGCTTTTGGGCGGGTAAAGAGACCCAGTACTTC.

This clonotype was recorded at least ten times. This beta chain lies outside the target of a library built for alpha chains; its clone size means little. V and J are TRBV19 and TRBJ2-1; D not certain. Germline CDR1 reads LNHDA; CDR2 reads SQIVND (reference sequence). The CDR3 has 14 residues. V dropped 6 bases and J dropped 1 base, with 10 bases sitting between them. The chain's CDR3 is CASRGGVSYNEQFF. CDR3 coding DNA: TGTGCCAGTAGAGGTGGGGTATCCTACAATGAGCAGTTCTTC. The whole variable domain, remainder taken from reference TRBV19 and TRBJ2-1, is DGGITQSPKYLFRKEGQNVTLSCEQNLNHDAMYWYRQDPGQGLRLIYYSQIVNDFQKGDIAEGYSVSREKKESFPLTVTSAQKNPTAFYLCASRGGVSYNEQFFGPGTRLTVL.

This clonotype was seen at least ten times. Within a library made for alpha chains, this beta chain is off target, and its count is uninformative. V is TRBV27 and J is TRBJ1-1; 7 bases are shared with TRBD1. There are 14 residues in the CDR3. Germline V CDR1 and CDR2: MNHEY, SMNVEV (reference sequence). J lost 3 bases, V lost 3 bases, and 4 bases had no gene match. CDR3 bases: TGTGCCAGCAGTTTGGCGACAGGGTACACTGAAGCTTTCTTT. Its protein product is CASSLATGYTEAFF.

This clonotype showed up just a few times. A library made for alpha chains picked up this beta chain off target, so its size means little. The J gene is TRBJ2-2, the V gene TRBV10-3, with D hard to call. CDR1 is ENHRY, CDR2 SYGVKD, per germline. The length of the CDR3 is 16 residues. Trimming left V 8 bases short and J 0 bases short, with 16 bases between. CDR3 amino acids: CAILSSSIANTGELFF. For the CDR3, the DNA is TGTGCCATCCTGTCGTCGAGTATCGCGAACACCGGGGAGCTGTTTTTT.

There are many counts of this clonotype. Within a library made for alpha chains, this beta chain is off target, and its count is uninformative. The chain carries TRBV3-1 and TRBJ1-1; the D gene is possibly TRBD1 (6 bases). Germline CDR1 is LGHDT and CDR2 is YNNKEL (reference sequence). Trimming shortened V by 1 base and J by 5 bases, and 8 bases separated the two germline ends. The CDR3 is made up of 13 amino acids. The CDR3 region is CASSQGRGTEAFF. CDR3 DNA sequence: TGTGCCAGCAGCCAAGGGAGGGGGACTGAAGCTTTCTTT.

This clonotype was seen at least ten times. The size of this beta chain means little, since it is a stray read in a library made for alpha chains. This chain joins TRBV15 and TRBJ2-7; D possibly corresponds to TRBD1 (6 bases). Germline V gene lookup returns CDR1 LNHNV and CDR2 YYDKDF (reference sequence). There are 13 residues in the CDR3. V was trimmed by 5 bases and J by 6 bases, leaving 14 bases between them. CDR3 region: CATSGQGWGEQYF. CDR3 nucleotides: TGTGCCACCAGCGGTCAGGGGTGGGGCGAGCAGTACTTC.

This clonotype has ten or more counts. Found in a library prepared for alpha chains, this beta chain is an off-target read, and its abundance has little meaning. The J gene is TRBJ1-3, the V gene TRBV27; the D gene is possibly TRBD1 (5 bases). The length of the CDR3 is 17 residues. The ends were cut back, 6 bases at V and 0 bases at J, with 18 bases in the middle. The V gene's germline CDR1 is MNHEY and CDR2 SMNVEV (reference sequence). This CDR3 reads CASSTQGNAFSGNTIYF. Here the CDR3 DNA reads TGTGCCAGCAGCACTCAGGGAAACGCATTCTCTGGAAACACCATATATTTT.

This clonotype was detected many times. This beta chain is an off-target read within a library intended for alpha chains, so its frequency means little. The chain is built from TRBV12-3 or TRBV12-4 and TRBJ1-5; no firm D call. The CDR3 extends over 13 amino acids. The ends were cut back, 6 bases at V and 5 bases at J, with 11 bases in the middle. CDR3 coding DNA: TGTGCCAGCAGCCCAAGCCAGGATCAGCCCCAGCATTTT. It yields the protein CASSPSQDQPQHF.

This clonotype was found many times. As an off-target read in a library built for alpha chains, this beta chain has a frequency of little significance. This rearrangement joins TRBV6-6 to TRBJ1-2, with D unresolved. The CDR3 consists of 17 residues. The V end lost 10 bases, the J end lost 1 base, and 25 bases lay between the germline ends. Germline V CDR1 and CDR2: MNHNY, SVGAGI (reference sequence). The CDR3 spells CATHSGFEKGNNYGYTF. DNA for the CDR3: TGTGCCACCCACTCGGGGTTCGAAAAGGGTAATAACTATGGCTACACCTTC.

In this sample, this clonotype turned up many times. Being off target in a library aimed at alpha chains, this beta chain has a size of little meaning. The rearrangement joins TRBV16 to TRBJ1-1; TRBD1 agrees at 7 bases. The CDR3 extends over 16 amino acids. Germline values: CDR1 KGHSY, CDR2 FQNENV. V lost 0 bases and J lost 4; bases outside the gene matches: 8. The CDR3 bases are TGTGCCAGCAGCCAATCGATCGGGACAGCTCTCACTGAAGCTTTCTTT. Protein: CASSQSIGTALTEAFF.

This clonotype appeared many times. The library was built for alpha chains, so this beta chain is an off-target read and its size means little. The DNA for the CDR3 is TGTGCCAGCAGTGAAGCAAGAGCGGGAGTGGGTACCGGGGAGCTGTTTTTT. Residues: CASSEARAGVGTGELFF. The J gene is TRBJ2-2, the V gene TRBV6-1, with 8 bases identical to TRBD2. V gave up 0 bases and J gave up 5 bases; unmatched junction bases: 8. Germline CDR1 is MNHNS and CDR2 is SASEGT. This CDR3 contains 17 residues.

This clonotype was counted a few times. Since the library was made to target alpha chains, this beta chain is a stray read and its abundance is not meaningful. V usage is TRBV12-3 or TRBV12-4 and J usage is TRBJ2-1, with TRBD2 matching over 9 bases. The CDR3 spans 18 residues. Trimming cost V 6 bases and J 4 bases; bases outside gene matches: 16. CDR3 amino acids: CASSLVAGRLAGYNEQFF. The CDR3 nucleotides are TGTGCCAGCAGCCTAGTAGCGGGTAGGCTAGCGGGGTACAATGAGCAGTTCTTC.